Presented here are 30 T cell receptor beta chains from one specimen sequenced in a study of shared clonotypes between healthy human individuals. Clones were sequenced by immunoSEQ multiplex PCR, and TCRdb holds only the in-frame ones, with some missing. The sample has over a million clones, 98% seen once. The sequenced sample was naive CD4+ T cells sorted from blood. Specified subset: CD45RA+ positively selected. Every receptor here comes from a man aged 25-40 years in good health.

The chain has TRBV9 and TRBJ2-7, with TRBD1 as a possible D gene (6 bases). This CDR3 has 15 residues. From germline, CDR1 is SGDLS and CDR2 YYNGEE. V lost 0 bases to trimming and J lost 2 bases, with 12 bases between them. As DNA, the CDR3 is TGTGCCAGCAGCGTAGTCGATGGGGGCCCCTACGAGCAGTACTTC. It codes for CASSVVDGGPYEQYF. The complete variable domain, with remaining parts taken from reference TRBV9 and TRBJ2-7, reads DSGVTQTPKHLITATGQRVTLRCSPRSGDLSVYWYQQSLDQGLQFLIQYYNGEERAKGNILERFSAQQFPDLHSELNLSSLELGDSALYFCASSVVDGGPYEQYFGPGTRLTVT.

Here the CDR3 reads CASSLDWASEAFF. As DNA, the CDR3 is TGTGCCAGCAGCTTAGATTGGGCGTCTGAAGCTTTCTTT. This chain uses TRBV11-2 with TRBJ1-1; no definite D call. The germline V gene encodes CDR1 SGHAT and CDR2 FQNNGV. The CDR3 consists of 13 residues. The V and J ends lost 0 bases and 6 bases respectively, with 8 bases between them.

The rearrangement uses TRBV5-4 and TRBJ2-3, with D possibly being TRBD1 (6 bases). The CDR3 covers 13 residues. The V gene lost 4 bases and the J gene lost 3 bases, with 9 bases spanning the gap. Germline V CDR1 and CDR2: SGHNT, YYREEE (reference sequence). The CDR3 sequence is CASSKTGTDTQYF. The CDR3 DNA reads TGTGCCAGCAGCAAAACAGGGACAGATACGCAGTATTTT.

The rearrangement links TRBV5-1 to TRBJ2-7; no reliable D call. Trimming removed 1 base at V and 0 bases at J, with 14 bases between. Germline-derived CDR1 and CDR2 are SGHRS and YFSETQ. The CDR3 totals 16 residues. CDR3 nucleotides: TGCGCCAGCAGCTTGCCGCGGCACCTAGACTCCTACGAGCAGTACTTC. This codes for CASSLPRHLDSYEQYF.

The chain uses TRBV7-2 and TRBJ1-5; D unresolved. Germline lookup yields CDR1 SGHTA and CDR2 FQGNSA. This CDR3 has 13 amino acids. The germline V and J ends were trimmed by 5 bases and 6 bases, with 11 bases remaining between them. CDR3 residues: CASSQDWSQPQHF. In DNA, the CDR3 is TGTGCCAGCAGCCAGGACTGGAGTCAGCCCCAGCATTTT.

The J gene is TRBJ2-1, the V gene TRBV7-3; D is undetermined. The CDR3 totals 15 residues. The V end lost 0 bases, the J end lost 0 bases, and 6 bases lay between the germline ends. Germline CDR1 reads SGHTA; CDR2 reads FQGTGA. As DNA, the CDR3 is TGTGCCAGCAGCTTAACCGAAAGCTCCTACAATGAGCAGTTCTTC. Amino acid sequence: CASSLTESSYNEQFF.

The V call is TRBV20-1, the J call TRBJ2-3; no clear D. From germline, CDR1 is DFQATT and CDR2 SNEGSKA (reference sequence). The CDR3 consists of 11 residues. Trimming removed 6 bases from V and 4 bases from J, with 8 bases in between. CDR3 nucleotides: TGCAGTGCGGCCGGCCCAGATACGCAGTATTTT. Its translation is CSAAGPDTQYF.

With regard to this clone: Distinct nucleotide sequences in the sample also encode this CDR3. This chain links TRBV18 with TRBJ1-1; D remains ambiguous. The CDR3 is 12 amino acids. The ends were cut back, 5 bases at V and 5 bases at J, with 9 bases in the middle. In germline, CDR1 is KGHSH, CDR2 LQKENI. The CDR3 loop reads CASSGVGTEAFF. CDR3 nucleotide sequence: TGTGCCAGCTCAGGGGTTGGGACTGAAGCTTTCTTT.

The CDR3 nucleotides read TGCGCCAGCAGTGCCGGAGGGGGGCAGTTCTTC. Encoded protein: CASSAGGGQFF. The V call is TRBV10-1, the J call TRBJ2-1; possibly TRBD1 or TRBD2 for D (6 bases each). The CDR3 runs 11 residues. The V gene's germline CDR1 is WNHNN and CDR2 SYGVQD (reference sequence). V shed 4 bases and J shed 12 bases, with 10 bases lying between them.

V gene TRBV6-5 combines with J gene TRBJ2-1, with 13 bases that match TRBD2. V gave up 6 bases and J gave up 4 bases; unmatched junction bases: 3. The germline V gene has CDR1 MNHEY and CDR2 SVGAGI. The CDR3 runs 15 residues. Here the CDR3 reads CASRLAGGMYNEQFF. In DNA form, the CDR3 reads TGTGCCAGCAGACTAGCGGGAGGGATGTACAATGAGCAGTTCTTC.

As regards this clone: This sample also contains other DNA sequences that code for the same CDR3. J is TRBJ2-7 and V is TRBV2; the D is unclear. CDR1 SNHLY and CDR2 FYNNEI come from the germline V gene. The CDR3 covers 11 residues. V lost 6 bases to trimming and J lost 3 bases, with 6 bases between them. CDR3 bases: TGTGCCAGCAGCCCTTACTACGAGCAGTACTTC. It codes for CASSPYYEQYF.

The gene calls are TRBV11-2 and TRBJ2-1, with 8 bases that match TRBD2. The V and J ends lost 5 bases and 7 bases, in that order; junction bases with no gene match: 10. The V gene's germline CDR1 is SGHAT and CDR2 FQNNGV. CDR3 size: 15 residues. CDR3 coding DNA: TGTGCCAGCAGCCACTGGGCGGGAGGTAGAAATGAGCAGTTCTTC. The encoded protein is CASSHWAGGRNEQFF.

This chain uses TRBV6-1 with TRBJ2-1; D remains unclear. Trimming stripped 2 bases from V and 10 bases from J, with 6 bases between. Looked up from germline, CDR1 is MNHNS and CDR2 is SASEGT. The CDR3 runs 11 residues. The CDR3 region has the DNA TGTGCCAGCAGTGAATTTAGGGAGCAGTTCTTC. It specifies CASSEFREQFF.

This clone showed up just once. This chain joins TRBV2 and TRBJ1-2; 10 bases are a match to TRBD1. Germline V gene lookup returns CDR1 SNHLY and CDR2 FYNNEI. The CDR3 is 16 amino acids. J was trimmed by 6 bases and V by 4 bases; bases with no gene match: 11. The CDR3 reads CASSAASDRGRDGYTF. The CDR3 DNA follows: TGTGCCAGCAGTGCGGCGTCCGACAGGGGGCGAGATGGCTACACCTTC.

The chain joins TRBV18 to TRBJ2-1, with D tentatively TRBD2 (5 bases). V lost 4 bases and J 3 bases, leaving 16 bases between the germline ends. CDR3 length: 16 amino acids. The V gene's germline CDR1 is KGHSH and CDR2 LQKENI. For the CDR3, the DNA is TGTGCCAGCTCACAGGTCGGGATAAAGGTCTACAATGAGCAGTTCTTC. As protein: CASSQVGIKVYNEQFF.

V gene TRBV30 combines with J gene TRBJ1-1, with 9 bases that match TRBD1. The CDR3 is 15 amino acids. The junction had 6 bases not matched to a gene; V was cut back by 0 bases and J by 4 bases. Germline V gene data show CDR1 as GTSNPN and CDR2 as SVGIG (reference sequence). The DNA for the CDR3 is TGTGCCTGGAGTGTATTGAGACAGGGGGGCACTGAAGCTTTCTTT. Protein: CAWSVLRQGGTEAFF.

CDR3 amino acids: CATSRLLRNQETQYF. The CDR3 DNA reads as TGTGCCACCAGCAGACTTTTGCGGAATCAAGAGACCCAGTACTTC. This chain joins TRBV15 and TRBJ2-5; D is ambiguous. Germline lookup yields CDR1 LNHNV and CDR2 YYDKDF (reference sequence). The CDR3 is made up of 15 amino acids. Trimming left V 2 bases short and J 2 bases short, with 12 bases between.

V usage is TRBV18 and J usage is TRBJ1-5; 8 bases line up with TRBD1. V was clipped by 4 bases and J by 0 bases; unmatched bases: 2. Germline V CDR1 and CDR2: KGHSH, LQKENI. This CDR3 has 15 residues. CDR3 in amino acids: CASSQQGGSNQPQHF. The CDR3 nucleotides read TGTGCCAGCTCACAACAGGGGGGTAGCAATCAGCCCCAGCATTTT.

The chain has TRBV10-2 and TRBJ1-5; TRBD1 aligns across 9 bases. The CDR3 loop spans 14 amino acids. Germline V gene data show CDR1 as WSHSY and CDR2 as SAAADI. J gave up 4 bases and V 7 bases, and 5 bases lay outside the gene matches. CDR3 amino acids: CASKGQGLNQPQHF. The CDR3 DNA reads TGCGCCAGCAAAGGACAGGGGTTGAATCAGCCCCAGCATTTT.

V and J are TRBV4-3 and TRBJ2-1; TRBD2 matches 7 bases. This CDR3 has 15 amino acids. CDR1 LGHNA and CDR2 YSLEER come from the germline V gene. The junction had 2 bases not matched to a gene; V was cut back by 3 bases and J by 0 bases. The CDR3 is CASSQRGSSYNEQFF. The CDR3 coding sequence is TGCGCCAGCAGCCAGCGGGGGAGCTCCTACAATGAGCAGTTCTTC.

CDR3 coding DNA: TGTGCCAGCAGGACCGGGACAGGGGATGAGCCCCAGCATTTT. Encoded protein: CASRTGTGDEPQHF. The J gene is TRBJ1-5, the V gene TRBV6-1; 10 nucleotides line up with TRBD1. CDR3 length: 14 amino acids. The germline gives CDR1 MNHNS, CDR2 SASEGT. Germline trimming cut 6 bases from V and 8 bases from J; bases unmatched to any gene: 7.

J is TRBJ2-3 and V is TRBV10-3, with 9 bases fitting TRBD2. Per germline, CDR1 ENHRY and CDR2 SYGVKD. The V segment lost 1 base and the J segment 1 base; nucleotides outside the gene matches: 3. The CDR3 has 16 residues. In DNA form, the CDR3 reads TGTGCCATCAGTGAGTGGAAGCGGGAGGGCACAGATACGCAGTATTTT. This translates into CAISEWKREGTDTQYF.

The chain employs TRBV5-1 and TRBJ1-4, with unresolved D. This CDR3 spans 15 amino acids. In germline, CDR1 is SGHRS, CDR2 YFSETQ. V lost 0 bases, J lost 6 bases, and 12 bases lay in between. The CDR3 bases are TGCGCCAGCAGCTTGGATCCCGGGGTACATGAAAAACTGTTTTTT. Encoded protein: CASSLDPGVHEKLFF.

The gene calls are TRBV5-4 and TRBJ2-7; D may be TRBD2 (8 bases). Per the germline V gene, CDR1 is SGHNT and CDR2 is YYREEE (reference sequence). The V and J ends lost 0 bases and 5 bases respectively, with 21 bases between them. This CDR3 has 17 amino acids. The CDR3 bases are TGTGCCAGCAGCTTGGGCTCAGGGGGACTAGTTGTCGACGAGCAGTACTTC. Translating it yields CASSLGSGGLVVDEQYF. Full variable domain (missing parts from reference TRBV5-4 and TRBJ2-7): ETGVTQSPTHLIKTRGQQVTLRCSSQSGHNTVSWYQQALGQGPQFIFQYYREEENGRGNFPPRFSGLQFPNYSSELNVNALELDDSALYLCASSLGSGGLVVDEQYFGPGTRLTVT.

This clone was picked up one time. The chain recombines TRBV7-9 with TRBJ2-1; 7 bases are a match to TRBD1. The CDR3 runs 15 residues. Per the germline V gene, CDR1 is SEHNR and CDR2 is FQNEAQ (reference sequence). V shed 4 bases and J 3 bases; nucleotides not matched to a gene: 6. The CDR3 loop is CASSSDRDLYNEQFF. The CDR3 DNA reads TGTGCCAGCAGCTCCGACAGGGACCTCTACAATGAGCAGTTCTTC.

The chain carries TRBV19 and TRBJ2-3, with 8 bases that match TRBD2. The trim removed 6 bases at V and 3 bases at J, leaving 11 bases unmatched. The CDR3 is made up of 16 amino acids. Germline V gene data show CDR1 as LNHDA and CDR2 as SQIVND (reference sequence). The CDR3 region is CASSLDPGLGTDTQYF. For the CDR3, the DNA is TGTGCCAGTAGCCTTGATCCGGGACTAGGTACAGATACGCAGTATTTT.

This chain connects TRBV5-1 to TRBJ2-7; D unclear. The CDR3 totals 14 residues. V lost 0 bases and J 5 bases, leaving 12 bases between the germline ends. From germline, CDR1 is SGHRS and CDR2 YFSETQ. The CDR3 reads CASSLELAIDEQYF. The CDR3 DNA is TGCGCCAGCAGCTTGGAATTGGCTATCGACGAGCAGTACTTC.

The chain joins TRBV19 to TRBJ1-5; 8 bases map to TRBD1. This CDR3 is 17 amino acids long. The J segment lost 5 bases and the V segment lost 6 bases, leaving 15 bases of the junction unmatched. The germline gives CDR1 LNHDA, CDR2 SQIVND (reference sequence). Here the CDR3 reads CASSPSIGDRGHQPQHF. CDR3 coding DNA: TGTGCCAGTAGCCCTTCTATTGGCGACAGGGGCCATCAGCCCCAGCATTTT.

Note on this clone: The junction departs from the called germline gene at one end, perhaps through a read error. This chain uses TRBV7-9 with TRBJ2-3; no definite D call. CDR1 and CDR2 (germline): SEHNR, FQNEAQ (reference sequence). The CDR3 has 19 amino acids. The CDR3 coding sequence is TGTGCTAGCAGCACCCTATTATCTAAGGCCAACCAGGGCACAGATACGCAGTATTTT. It specifies CASSTLLSKANQGTDTQYF.

The gene calls are TRBV7-8 and TRBJ2-1, with 8 positions matching TRBD1. The CDR3 has 16 amino acids. The trim removed 5 bases at V and 2 bases at J, leaving 8 bases unmatched. Germline CDR1 and CDR2: SGHVS and FQNEAQ. The CDR3 sequence is CASSLGQGQPYNEQFF. CDR3 in DNA: TGTGCCAGCAGCCTAGGACAGGGACAACCCTACAATGAGCAGTTCTTC.